This T cell receptor (beta chain) was sequenced for a study of siplizumab effects on memory and regulatory T cells. The data were produced by immunoSEQ multiplex PCR, yet TCRdb's version contains in-frame clones alone and is incomplete. Here the sample spans more than 45,000 clones, 95% to 97% being singletons. Germline CDR1 is SSHAT and CDR2 is FNYEAQ (reference sequence). The V end was cut by 5 bases, the J end by 5 bases, with 25 bases between. CDR3 size: 19 residues. This sequence was found in a human donor in good health. V and J are TRBV7-7 and TRBJ2-6; D remains ambiguous. Sample: naive CD4+ T cells sorted from blood. DNA for the CDR3: TGTGCCAGCAGCCAAACTTATATAAGTGCACAAAGTCGGGCCAACGTCCTGACTTTC. Its protein product is CASSQTYISAQSRANVLTF.